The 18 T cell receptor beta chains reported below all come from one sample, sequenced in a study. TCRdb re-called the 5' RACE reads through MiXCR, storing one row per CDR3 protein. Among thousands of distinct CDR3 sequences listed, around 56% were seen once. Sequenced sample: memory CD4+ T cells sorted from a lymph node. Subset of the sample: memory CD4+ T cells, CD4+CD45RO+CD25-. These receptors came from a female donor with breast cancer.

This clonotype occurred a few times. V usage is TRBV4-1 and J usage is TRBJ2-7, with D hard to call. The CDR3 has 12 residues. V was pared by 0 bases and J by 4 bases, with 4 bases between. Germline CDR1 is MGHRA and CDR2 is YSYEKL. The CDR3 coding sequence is TGCGCCAGCAGCCAAGATAAATACGAGCAGTACTTC. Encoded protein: CASSQDKYEQYF.

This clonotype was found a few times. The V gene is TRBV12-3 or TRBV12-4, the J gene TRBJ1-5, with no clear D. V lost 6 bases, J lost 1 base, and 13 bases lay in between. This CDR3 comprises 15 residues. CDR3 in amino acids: CASSRIGGSNQPQHF. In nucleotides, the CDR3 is TGTGCCAGCAGCCGAATAGGTGGAAGCAATCAGCCCCAGCATTTT.

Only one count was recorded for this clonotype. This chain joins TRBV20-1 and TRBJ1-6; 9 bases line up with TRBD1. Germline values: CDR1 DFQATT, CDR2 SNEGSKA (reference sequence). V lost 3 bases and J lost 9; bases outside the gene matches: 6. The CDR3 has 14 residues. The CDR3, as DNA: TGCAGTGCTAGGGGACAGGGAGGAGGTTCACCCCTCCACTTT. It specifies CSARGQGGGSPLHF.

CDR3 in amino acids: CASSYGGRSKSEQFF. In nucleotides, the CDR3 is TGTGCCAGCAGTTACGGGGGTAGATCCAAATCTGAGCAGTTCTTC. The chain carries TRBV6-5 and TRBJ2-1; D is perhaps TRBD1 or TRBD2 (5 bases each). Germline V lookup: CDR1 MNHEY, CDR2 SVGAGI. The CDR3 is 15 amino acids. The V end lost 2 bases, the J end lost 9 bases, and 17 bases lay between the germline ends.

CDR3 amino acids: CAISVKDEQYF. The CDR3, as DNA: TGTGCCATCAGTGTAAAGGACGAGCAGTACTTC. V usage is TRBV10-3 and J usage is TRBJ2-7; D gene ambiguous. This CDR3 has 11 residues. V lost 4 bases to trimming and J lost 5 bases, with 6 bases between them. Germline loops: CDR1 ENHRY, CDR2 SYGVKD.

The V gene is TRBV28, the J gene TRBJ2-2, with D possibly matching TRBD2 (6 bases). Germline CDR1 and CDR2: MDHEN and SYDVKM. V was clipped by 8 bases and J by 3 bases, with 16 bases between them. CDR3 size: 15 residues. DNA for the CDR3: TGTGCCAGCGACTATCGGGAGTCCTACACCGGGGAGCTGTTTTTT. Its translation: CASDYRESYTGELFF.

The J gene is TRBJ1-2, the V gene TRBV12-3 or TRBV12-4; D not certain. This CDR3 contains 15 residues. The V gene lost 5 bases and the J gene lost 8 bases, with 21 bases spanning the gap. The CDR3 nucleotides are TGTGCCAGCAGTGAAGAGACCTATGGCTCGGGGGGCTACACCTTC. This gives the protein CASSEETYGSGGYTF.

The DNA of the CDR3 is TGTGCCAGCAGCTTTGCCTCCCGCGATCAGCCCCAGCATTTT. Residues: CASSFASRDQPQHF. The V gene is TRBV5-5, the J gene TRBJ1-5; D is undetermined. V was clipped by 2 bases and J by 5 bases, with 11 bases between them. CDR1 SGHKS and CDR2 YYEKEE come from the germline V gene (reference sequence). The CDR3 loop spans 14 amino acids.

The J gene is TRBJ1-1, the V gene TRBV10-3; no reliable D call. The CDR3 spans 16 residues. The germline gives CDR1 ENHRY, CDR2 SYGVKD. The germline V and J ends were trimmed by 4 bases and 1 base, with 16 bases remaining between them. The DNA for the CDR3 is TGTGCCATCAGTGGGAGTGTCGGGGTCCGGAACACTGAAGCTTTCTTT. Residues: CAISGSVGVRNTEAFF.

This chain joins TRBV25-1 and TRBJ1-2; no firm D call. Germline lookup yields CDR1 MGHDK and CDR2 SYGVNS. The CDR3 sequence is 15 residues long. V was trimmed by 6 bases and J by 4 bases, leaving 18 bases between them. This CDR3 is CASSSPNKASYGYTF. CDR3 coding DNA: TGTGCCAGCAGCTCACCTAACAAGGCTAGCTATGGCTACACCTTC.

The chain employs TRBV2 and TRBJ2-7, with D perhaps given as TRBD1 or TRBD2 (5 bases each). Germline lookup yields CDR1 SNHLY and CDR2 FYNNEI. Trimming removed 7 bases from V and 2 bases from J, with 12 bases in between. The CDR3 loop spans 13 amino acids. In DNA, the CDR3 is TGTGCCAGCACTGCCAGGGACCCCTACGAGCAGTACTTC. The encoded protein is CASTARDPYEQYF. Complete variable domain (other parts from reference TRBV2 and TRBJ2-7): EPEVTQTPSHQVTQMGQEVILRCVPISNHLYFYWYRQILGQKVEFLVSFYNNEISEKSEIFDDQFSVERPDGSNFTLKIRSTKLEDSAMYFCASTARDPYEQYFGPGTRLTVT.

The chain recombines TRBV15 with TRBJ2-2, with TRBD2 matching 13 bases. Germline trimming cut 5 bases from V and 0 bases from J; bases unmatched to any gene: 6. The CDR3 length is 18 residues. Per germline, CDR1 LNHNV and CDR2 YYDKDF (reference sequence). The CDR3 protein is CATSFRGLAGTNTGELFF. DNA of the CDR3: TGTGCCACCAGCTTCAGGGGACTAGCGGGAACGAACACCGGGGAGCTGTTTTTT.

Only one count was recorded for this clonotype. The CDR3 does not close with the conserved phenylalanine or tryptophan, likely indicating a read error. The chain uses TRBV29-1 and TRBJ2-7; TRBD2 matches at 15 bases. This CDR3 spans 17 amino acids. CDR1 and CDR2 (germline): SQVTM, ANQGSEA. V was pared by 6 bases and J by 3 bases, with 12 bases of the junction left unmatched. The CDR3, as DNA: TGCAGCGTCGCTGGGACTAGCGGGAGGATTTTAGTCTACGAGCAGTACTCC. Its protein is CSVAGTSGRILVYEQYS.

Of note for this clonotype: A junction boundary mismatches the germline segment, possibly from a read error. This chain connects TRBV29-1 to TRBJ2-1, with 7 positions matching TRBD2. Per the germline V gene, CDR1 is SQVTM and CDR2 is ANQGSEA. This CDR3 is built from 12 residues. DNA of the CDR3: TGCAGTGTTGGACGGGGGGACAATGAGCAGTTCTTC. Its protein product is CSVGRGDNEQFF.

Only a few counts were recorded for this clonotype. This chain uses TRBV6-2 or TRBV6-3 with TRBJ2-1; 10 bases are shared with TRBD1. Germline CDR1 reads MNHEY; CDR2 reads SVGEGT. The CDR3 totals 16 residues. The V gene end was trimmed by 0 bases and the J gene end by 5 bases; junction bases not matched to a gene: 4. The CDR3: CASSYSTGTGDNEQFF. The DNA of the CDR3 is TGTGCCAGCAGTTACTCTACCGGGACAGGGGACAATGAGCAGTTCTTC.

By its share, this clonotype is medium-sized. The DNA for the CDR3 is TGTGCCAGCAGTCCGCCCCGGGCCGGGACTAGCGACTCCTACGAGCAGTACTTC. This codes for CASSPPRAGTSDSYEQYF. The chain has TRBV25-1 and TRBJ2-7, with 10 bases aligning to TRBD2. Germline CDR1 is MGHDK and CDR2 is SYGVNS. This CDR3 is built from 18 residues. V shed 5 bases and J 0 bases; nucleotides not matched to a gene: 13.

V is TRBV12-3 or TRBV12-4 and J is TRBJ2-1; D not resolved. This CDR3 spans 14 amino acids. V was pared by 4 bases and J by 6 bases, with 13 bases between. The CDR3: CASSSPPAGNEQFF. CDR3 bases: TGTGCCAGCAGTTCCCCCCCGGCAGGCAATGAGCAGTTCTTC.

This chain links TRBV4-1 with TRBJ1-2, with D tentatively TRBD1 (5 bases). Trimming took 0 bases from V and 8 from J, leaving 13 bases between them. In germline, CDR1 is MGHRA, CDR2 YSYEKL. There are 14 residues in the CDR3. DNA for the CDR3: TGCGCCAGCAGCCAAGAGGTCGGGGCCATGGGCTACACCTTC. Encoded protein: CASSQEVGAMGYTF.